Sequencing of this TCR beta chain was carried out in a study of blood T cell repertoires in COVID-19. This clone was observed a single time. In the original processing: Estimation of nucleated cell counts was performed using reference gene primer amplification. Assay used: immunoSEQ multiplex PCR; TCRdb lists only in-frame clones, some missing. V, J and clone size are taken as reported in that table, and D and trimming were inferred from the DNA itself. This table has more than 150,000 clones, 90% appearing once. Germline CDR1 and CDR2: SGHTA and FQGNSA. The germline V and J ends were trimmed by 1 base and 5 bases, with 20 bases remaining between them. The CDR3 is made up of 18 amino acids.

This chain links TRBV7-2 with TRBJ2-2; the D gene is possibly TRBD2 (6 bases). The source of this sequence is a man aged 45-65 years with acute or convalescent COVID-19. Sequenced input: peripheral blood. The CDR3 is CASSLVLAASEGTGELFF. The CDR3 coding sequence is TGTGCCAGCAGCTTAGTACTAGCAGCCTCTGAGGGGACCGGGGAGCTGTTTTTT.